The text below deals with one T cell receptor (beta chain). Its antigen is undetermined. The sample originates from a study of post-analysis software for immune sequencing data. Study-level results: Five or six TRBV segments, TRBV5-6, TRBV5-1 and TRBV20-1 among them, were found more frequent in patients than controls. The study found significantly lower normalized Chao1 diversity in multiple sclerosis patients than in controls. By F measure, strong co-clustering occurred among samples prepared in the same batch.

TCR beta cDNA libraries had unique molecular identifiers. The T cell input of about 1 to 10 million gave approximately 500,000 cDNA molecules. One entry per CDR3 protein results from TCRdb running MiXCR on the PCR reads. The table has around 400,000 distinct CDR3 sequences, roughly 35% seen once. This CDR3 has 15 amino acids. Trimming cost V 0 bases and J 0 bases, with 9 bases left between them. Germline V gene data show CDR1 as MNHEY and CDR2 as SVGEGT. This chain uses TRBV6-2 or TRBV6-3 with TRBJ2-7; the D is unclear. What was sequenced was blood. The receptor was isolated from a girl between 10 and 17 years old with multiple sclerosis. CDR3 bases: TGTGCCAGCAGTTACTCGCCGCCGAGCTCCTACGAGCAGTACTTC. Amino acid sequence: CASSYSPPSSYEQYF.